A selection of T cell receptor beta chains follows, all from one sample in a study of CD8+CD57+ T cells in acquired aplastic anemia. In TCRdb, the reads were re-called with MiXCR into one record per CDR3 protein. Seen here are approximately 200,000 distinct CDR3 sequences, 50% to 75% observed once, and the top ten hold 35% to 55%. Sequenced material: sorted CD4+, CD8+, or CD8+CD57+ T cells (not recorded which) from PBMCs. These receptors were obtained from a human donor with severe aplastic anemia or a healthy control (not recorded which). Both conserved end residues are part of each CDR3. The D gene is left open where the match is weak. Where a row states a size, it is once, few, many or the class of an expanded clone; other rows omit it.

v_gene	d_gene	j_gene	abundance	CDR3nt	CDR3aa
TRBV2	TRBD1	TRBJ2-5	many	TGTGCCAGCAGTGACCCGGGACAGCCGCAAGAGACCCAGTACTTC	CASSDPGQPQETQYF
TRBV5-1	NA	TRBJ2-7	many	TGCGCCAGCAGCCTAAACAGTAAACCCTACGAGCAGTACTTC	CASSLNSKPYEQYF
TRBV7-9	NA	TRBJ1-5	NA	TGTGCCAGCAGCTTAGGGGATGTCGGGCAGCCCCAGCATTTT	CASSLGDVGQPQHF
TRBV4-1	NA	TRBJ2-1	many	TGCGCCAGCAGCCAAGATGGGAATGAGCAGTTCTTC	CASSQDGNEQFF
TRBV6-5	NA	TRBJ1-2	many	TGTGCCAGCAGTTACTCGATAGGGGACGGCTACACCTTC	CASSYSIGDGYTF
TRBV19	NA	TRBJ1-1	NA	TGTGCCAGTAGTATTAGTTTTTGGAACACTGAAGCTTTCTTT	CASSISFWNTEAFF
TRBV19	TRBD1	TRBJ2-7	NA	TGTGCCAGTAGTACCTCCTGGACAGGGGGCTACGAGCAGTACTTC	CASSTSWTGGYEQYF
TRBV7-3	NA	TRBJ1-2	NA	TGTGCCAGCAGCCCCTATCGGGGGAACTATGGCTACACCTTC	CASSPYRGNYGYTF
TRBV7-2	TRBD1	TRBJ2-1	NA	TGTGCCAGCAGTTCCAACCCGGGACAGGGTGTCAATGAGCAGTTCTTC	CASSSNPGQGVNEQFF
TRBV7-9	NA	TRBJ2-5	NA	TGTGCCAGCAGCTCAAGAATAGGGATCGAGACCCAGTACTTC	CASSSRIGIETQYF
TRBV10-3	NA	TRBJ1-2	NA	TGTGCCATCAGTGATGAGACCACGGGAAACTATGGCTACACCTTC	CAISDETTGNYGYTF
TRBV7-3	TRBD1	TRBJ2-7	NA	TGTGCCAGCAGCTCCAAGACTAAAACAGGGGGCTACGAGCAGTACTTC	CASSSKTKTGGYEQYF
TRBV20-1	NA	TRBJ2-7	NA	TGCAGTGCCGCCGGGATTTTGACCTACGAGCAGTACTTC	CSAAGILTYEQYF
TRBV5-8	NA	TRBJ1-5	NA	TGCGCCAGCAGCCCTAGGGGGAGCAATCAGCCCCAGCATTTT	CASSPRGSNQPQHF
TRBV7-8	NA	TRBJ2-4	NA	TGTGCCAGCACCCCCCTGGGTGGGGGGGCAAGTGACATTCAGTACTTC	CASTPLGGGASDIQYF
TRBV7-7	TRBD1	TRBJ2-7	few	TGTGCTAGCAGCTTAGACGACAGGGGAATGCCCCTATACGAGCAGTACTTC	CASSLDDRGMPLYEQYF
TRBV4-1	NA	TRBJ1-6	few	TGTGCCAGCAGCCCCGAAAATAATTCACCCCTCCACTTT	CASSPENNSPLHF